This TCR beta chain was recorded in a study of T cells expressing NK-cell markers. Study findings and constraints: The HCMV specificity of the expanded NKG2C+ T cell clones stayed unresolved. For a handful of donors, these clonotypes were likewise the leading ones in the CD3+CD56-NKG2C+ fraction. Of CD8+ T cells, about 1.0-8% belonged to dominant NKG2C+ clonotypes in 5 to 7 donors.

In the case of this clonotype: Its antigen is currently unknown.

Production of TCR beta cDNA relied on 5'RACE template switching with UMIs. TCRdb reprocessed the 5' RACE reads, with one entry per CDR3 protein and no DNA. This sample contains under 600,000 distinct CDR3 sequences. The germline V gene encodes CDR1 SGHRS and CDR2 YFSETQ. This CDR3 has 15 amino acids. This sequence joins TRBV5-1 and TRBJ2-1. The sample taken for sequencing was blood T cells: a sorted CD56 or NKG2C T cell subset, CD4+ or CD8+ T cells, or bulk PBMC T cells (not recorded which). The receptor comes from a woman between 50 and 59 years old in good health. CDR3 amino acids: CASSSTRSHYNEQFF.